This is a list of T cell receptor beta chains from one sample in a study of shared clonotypes between healthy human individuals. Produced via immunoSEQ multiplex PCR; TCRdb's table is partial and in-frame only. The sample lists 2 million or so clones, 85% to 95% occurring once. The material sequenced was naive CD4+ T cells sorted from blood. The receptor source for this set is a man aged 18 to 30 in good health. The CDR3 runs from the conserved cysteine through the conserved F or W. Fields, in order: D gene, clone size, V gene, J gene, CDR3 protein, CDR3 DNA. D genes are given only for firm matches. Not every row has a clone size; where given, it reads once, few, many or a size class.

D gene: TRBD1
clone size: NA
V gene: TRBV30
J gene: TRBJ2-3
CDR3 protein: CAWSGGGGYTQYF
CDR3 DNA: TGTGCCTGGAGTGGAGGGGGCGGGTATACGCAGTATTTT

D gene: NA
clone size: once
V gene: TRBV7-8
J gene: TRBJ1-1
CDR3 protein: CASSLGYTSDTEAFF
CDR3 DNA: TGTGCCAGCAGCTTAGGTTATACCTCGGACACTGAAGCTTTCTTT

D gene: TRBD1
clone size: NA
V gene: TRBV10-3
J gene: TRBJ2-7
CDR3 protein: CAISPGQAEQYF
CDR3 DNA: TGTGCCATCAGTCCAGGACAGGCCGAGCAGTACTTC

D gene: TRBD1
clone size: NA
V gene: TRBV27
J gene: TRBJ1-1
CDR3 protein: CASRLQGSTEAFF
CDR3 DNA: TGTGCCAGCAGGTTACAGGGGTCCACTGAAGCTTTCTTT

D gene: TRBD2
clone size: NA
V gene: TRBV4-3
J gene: TRBJ2-5
CDR3 protein: CASSQRKTSSETQYF
CDR3 DNA: TGCGCCAGCAGCCAAAGGAAGACTAGCTCCGAGACCCAGTACTTC

D gene: NA
clone size: NA
V gene: TRBV21-1
J gene: TRBJ1-1
CDR3 protein: CASSRRRGNTEAFF
CDR3 DNA: TGTGCCAGCAGCAGAAGAAGGGGGAACACTGAAGCTTTCTTT

D gene: NA
clone size: NA
V gene: TRBV21-1
J gene: TRBJ2-1
CDR3 protein: CASPRVGQGNSEQFF
CDR3 DNA: NA

D gene: NA
clone size: NA
V gene: TRBV7-2
J gene: TRBJ2-3
CDR3 protein: CASSLISQGSDTQYF
CDR3 DNA: TGTGCCAGCAGCTTGATCAGTCAGGGATCAGATACGCAGTATTTT

D gene: NA
clone size: once
V gene: TRBV28
J gene: TRBJ2-6
CDR3 protein: CASSPARQGTGGGANVLTF
CDR3 DNA: TGTGCCAGCAGTCCGGCCCGACAGGGGACGGGGGGTGGGGCCAACGTCCTGACTTTC

D gene: NA
clone size: NA
V gene: TRBV19
J gene: TRBJ1-6
CDR3 protein: CASKDLYNSPLHF
CDR3 DNA: TGTGCCAGTAAGGACCTTTATAATTCACCCCTCCACTTT

D gene: NA
clone size: NA
V gene: TRBV30
J gene: TRBJ1-5
CDR3 protein: CAWSGQGNQPQHF
CDR3 DNA: TGTGCCTGGAGTGGGCAGGGTAATCAGCCCCAGCATTTT

D gene: NA
clone size: once
V gene: TRBV10-3
J gene: TRBJ2-1
CDR3 protein: CAISMATTNNEQFF
CDR3 DNA: TGTGCCATCAGTATGGCTACCACTAACAATGAGCAGTTCTTC

D gene: NA
clone size: NA
V gene: TRBV7-8
J gene: TRBJ2-5
CDR3 protein: CASSLALAQETQYF
CDR3 DNA: TGTGCCAGCAGCTTAGCGCTAGCCCAGGAGACCCAGTACTTC

D gene: TRBD2
clone size: NA
V gene: TRBV6-5
J gene: TRBJ2-7
CDR3 protein: CASRETTSFYEQYF
CDR3 DNA: TGTGCCAGCAGGGAGACGACTAGCTTCTACGAGCAGTACTTC

D gene: NA
clone size: NA
V gene: TRBV7-9
J gene: TRBJ1-4
CDR3 protein: CASSLGGTWGNEKLFF
CDR3 DNA: TGTGCCAGCAGCTTAGGTGGGACCTGGGGAAATGAAAAACTGTTTTTT

D gene: NA
clone size: NA
V gene: TRBV7-9
J gene: TRBJ1-2
CDR3 protein: CASSLEVAGSGYTF
CDR3 DNA: TGTGCCAGCAGCTTAGAGGTCGCAGGGAGCGGCTACACCTTC

D gene: NA
clone size: NA
V gene: TRBV6-5
J gene: TRBJ1-2
CDR3 protein: CASSYPGYGYTF
CDR3 DNA: TGTGCCAGCAGTTATCCCGGCTATGGCTACACCTTC

D gene: TRBD1
clone size: NA
V gene: TRBV7-2
J gene: TRBJ2-5
CDR3 protein: CASSLRGPQETQYF
CDR3 DNA: TGTGCCAGCAGCTTAAGGGGGCCCCAAGAGACCCAGTACTTC

D gene: NA
clone size: NA
V gene: TRBV28
J gene: TRBJ2-7
CDR3 protein: CASSFAYTGEQYF
CDR3 DNA: TGTGCCAGCAGTTTTGCCTATACGGGGGAGCAGTACTTC

D gene: NA
clone size: NA
V gene: TRBV6-5
J gene: TRBJ2-2
CDR3 protein: CASSYYASGELFF
CDR3 DNA: TGTGCCAGCAGTTACTACGCGTCCGGGGAGCTGTTTTTT

D gene: TRBD1
clone size: NA
V gene: TRBV6-6
J gene: TRBJ1-5
CDR3 protein: CASSYPTTGGGQPQHF
CDR3 DNA: TGTGCCAGCAGTTACCCCACGACAGGGGGAGGTCAGCCCCAGCATTTT

D gene: NA
clone size: NA
V gene: TRBV9
J gene: TRBJ1-6
CDR3 protein: CASSGGGSYNSPLHF
CDR3 DNA: TGTGCCAGCAGTGGGGGGGGCTCCTATAATTCACCCCTCCACTTT

D gene: NA
clone size: NA
V gene: TRBV9
J gene: TRBJ1-1
CDR3 protein: CASSVVEAGNTEAFF
CDR3 DNA: TGTGCCAGCAGCGTAGTTGAGGCGGGGAACACTGAAGCTTTCTTT

D gene: TRBD1
clone size: NA
V gene: TRBV5-1
J gene: TRBJ1-4
CDR3 protein: CASGDEQGDEKLFF
CDR3 DNA: TGCGCCTCAGGGGATGAACAGGGGGATGAAAAACTGTTTTTT

D gene: TRBD1
clone size: NA
V gene: TRBV7-9
J gene: TRBJ2-1
CDR3 protein: CASSPSLGQGISSYNEQFF
CDR3 DNA: TGTGCCAGCAGCCCTTCTTTAGGACAGGGGATAAGTTCCTACAATGAGCAGTTCTTC

D gene: NA
clone size: NA
V gene: TRBV6-6
J gene: TRBJ1-3
CDR3 protein: CASSLESGNTIYF
CDR3 DNA: TGTGCCAGCAGTTTGGAGTCTGGAAACACCATATATTTT

D gene: NA
clone size: NA
V gene: TRBV10-1
J gene: TRBJ2-5
CDR3 protein: CASSGVGPQETQYF
CDR3 DNA: TGCGCCAGCTCCGGCGTGGGGCCCCAAGAGACCCAGTACTTC

D gene: NA
clone size: NA
V gene: TRBV7-3
J gene: TRBJ1-6
CDR3 protein: CASSLFGGIENSPLHF
CDR3 DNA: TGTGCCAGCAGCTTATTCGGGGGTATCGAGAATTCACCCCTCCACTTT

D gene: NA
clone size: NA
V gene: TRBV4-2
J gene: TRBJ2-3
CDR3 protein: CASSQEASRSGTDTQYF
CDR3 DNA: TGTGCCAGCAGCCAAGAAGCTAGTCGGTCGGGCACAGATACGCAGTATTTT

D gene: TRBD2
clone size: NA
V gene: TRBV7-6
J gene: TRBJ2-7
CDR3 protein: CASSSGTSPTYEQYF
CDR3 DNA: TGTGCCAGCAGCTCGGGGACTAGCCCCACCTACGAGCAGTACTTC

D gene: NA
clone size: NA
V gene: TRBV5-1
J gene: TRBJ1-1
CDR3 protein: CASSLLTGEANTEAFF
CDR3 DNA: TGCGCCAGCAGCTTACTAACAGGAGAGGCGAACACTGAAGCTTTCTTT

D gene: NA
clone size: NA
V gene: TRBV18
J gene: TRBJ1-4
CDR3 protein: CASSPPAMSNEKLFF
CDR3 DNA: TGTGCCAGCTCACCCCCCGCGATGTCTAATGAAAAACTGTTTTTT

D gene: NA
clone size: NA
V gene: TRBV29-1
J gene: TRBJ2-4
CDR3 protein: CSVALGSGPKNIQYF
CDR3 DNA: TGCAGCGTTGCCCTAGGCTCGGGACCTAAAAACATTCAGTACTTC

D gene: TRBD1
clone size: NA
V gene: TRBV5-3
J gene: TRBJ2-3
CDR3 protein: CARSLPRSDRDTDTQYF
CDR3 DNA: TGTGCCAGAAGCTTGCCTCGCAGTGACAGGGACACAGATACGCAGTATTTT

D gene: TRBD2
clone size: NA
V gene: TRBV7-8
J gene: TRBJ2-7
CDR3 protein: CASSLASGIYEQYF
CDR3 DNA: TGTGCCAGCAGCTTGGCTAGCGGAATCTACGAGCAGTACTTC

D gene: TRBD2
clone size: NA
V gene: TRBV5-1
J gene: TRBJ2-1
CDR3 protein: CASSLARLAGDYNEQFF
CDR3 DNA: TGCGCCAGCAGCTTGGCCCGACTAGCGGGGGACTACAATGAGCAGTTCTTC

D gene: NA
clone size: NA
V gene: TRBV10-1
J gene: TRBJ1-1
CDR3 protein: CARRQNTEAFF
CDR3 DNA: TGCGCCAGAAGACAGAACACTGAAGCTTTCTTT

D gene: NA
clone size: NA
V gene: TRBV7-6
J gene: TRBJ1-1
CDR3 protein: CASSHLGMIEAFF
CDR3 DNA: TGTGCCAGCAGCCATCTGGGAATGATTGAAGCTTTCTTT

D gene: TRBD1
clone size: NA
V gene: TRBV4-1
J gene: TRBJ1-4
CDR3 protein: CASSHLGQGILNEKLFF
CDR3 DNA: TGCGCCAGCAGCCACCTCGGACAGGGGATCCTTAATGAAAAACTGTTTTTT

D gene: NA
clone size: NA
V gene: TRBV10-3
J gene: TRBJ1-2
CDR3 protein: CAISSGPMNGYTF
CDR3 DNA: TGTGCCATCAGTTCCGGGCCGATGAATGGCTACACCTTC

D gene: NA
clone size: NA
V gene: TRBV7-9
J gene: TRBJ2-3
CDR3 protein: CASSSRTDTQYF
CDR3 DNA: TGTGCCAGCAGTTCACGCACAGATACGCAGTATTTT

D gene: TRBD1
clone size: once
V gene: TRBV5-1
J gene: TRBJ2-1
CDR3 protein: CASSLNRDSPYNEQFF
CDR3 DNA: TGCGCCAGCAGCCTAAACCGGGACAGCCCCTACAATGAGCAGTTCTTC

D gene: TRBD2
clone size: NA
V gene: TRBV11-2
J gene: TRBJ2-1
CDR3 protein: CASSLDFGGGARGEQFF
CDR3 DNA: TGTGCCAGCAGCTTAGATTTCGGCGGGGGGGCAAGAGGTGAGCAGTTCTTC

D gene: NA
clone size: NA
V gene: TRBV14
J gene: TRBJ1-2
CDR3 protein: CASSQATGSNVNYGYTF
CDR3 DNA: TGTGCCAGCAGCCAAGCGACAGGTTCCAATGTTAACTATGGCTACACCTTC

D gene: TRBD2
clone size: NA
V gene: TRBV6-6
J gene: TRBJ2-1
CDR3 protein: CASNPTSGRAFNEQFF
CDR3 DNA: TGTGCCAGCAACCCGACTAGCGGGAGGGCCTTCAATGAGCAGTTCTTC

D gene: NA
clone size: NA
V gene: TRBV7-9
J gene: TRBJ2-5
CDR3 protein: CASSFWGQAETQYF
CDR3 DNA: TGTGCCAGCAGCTTCTGGGGGCAGGCGGAGACCCAGTACTTC